This T cell receptor (beta chain) derives from a study of OX40 agonist ivuxolimab in advanced cancers. For context, the study as a whole: Ivuxolimab was a fully human IgG2 agonistic monoclonal antibody targeting the costimulatory receptor OX40 (CD134). Prior anti-PD-1, anti-PD-L1 or anti-CTLA-4 therapy was permitted, and checkpoint inhibitors had been received by about 44% of dose-escalation patients. Intravenous ivuxolimab was administered to patients every 2 weeks at six dose levels: 0.01, 0.1, 0.3, 1.5, 3 and 10 mg/kg. Partial responses occurred in three dose-escalation patients: two with cutaneous melanoma and one with hepatocellular carcinoma. The monotherapy dose-escalation portion (N ≈ 52 patients) of the phase I ivuxolimab trial is reported in the paper. Among the approximately 50 dose-escalation patients, approximately 20 had hepatocellular carcinoma, approximately 15 melanoma, 9 renal cell carcinoma and 9 head and neck cancer. Peripheral TCRbeta sequencing aimed to test whether ivuxolimab altered TCR sequence diversity and caused clonal T-cell expansion. A male proportion of roughly 80% and a mean age of approximately 60 years, ranging from 23 to 79, were recorded for the dose-escalation cohort.

To sequence the TCRbeta CDR3 region, genomic DNA was isolated from the sorted cells. TCRbeta CDR3 regions were sequenced using the immunoSEQ Assay. The table comes from immuneACCESS by way of TCRdb, which keeps in-frame sequences with V and J called. Part of the clones is missing from these tables; in studies checked, under half for an unresolved V gene and the rest for unknown reasons. Within this sample are 90,000 to 120,000 clones, with 75% to 95% of them counted one time only. More than 0.25% of the sample belongs to the ten largest clones. Remarks on this clone: It has no known antigen specificity. No quality values exist for individual bases; no much larger clone is one base distant.

From V the trimming removes 4 bases and from J it removes 2 bases, while the gene matches leave 4 bases of the junction unaccounted for. Per the germline V gene (reference sequence), MNHEY is the CDR1 and SMNVEV is the CDR2. The CDR3 starts with the cysteine, ends with the phenylalanine, and has 16 residues. The read is trimmed to its CDR3 DNA, 48 bases read in frame from base 1. Broader findings and caveats from the paper: In partial responders in the 0.1-3.0 mg/kg groups, normalized peripheral clonal expansion was found to be among the lowest, especially among CD8+ T cells. Low levels of normalized T-cell clonal expansion were also seen in some nonresponding patients. At doses from 0.1 to 3.0 mg/kg, clonal expansion was seen in both CD4+ and CD8+ blood T cells between baseline and week 6. Antigen specificity was not determined for the clonally expanded peripheral T cells. After ivuxolimab, expanded clones were on average more numerous among CD8+ T cells than among CD4+ T cells.

The trial excluded patients who had a history of autoimmune disease or were on systemic immunosuppression. Peripheral blood for TCR sequencing was collected from all dose cohorts at baseline, on cycle 4 day 1, and on cycle 7 day 1. Samples came from an open-label, multicenter, first-in-human phase I dose-escalation trial of ivuxolimab. Adults with locally advanced or metastatic head and neck squamous cell, hepatocellular, melanoma or renal cell carcinoma were enrolled in the trial. Before TCR sequencing, CD4+ T cells and CD8+ T cells from peripheral blood were sorted into separate populations. The rearrangement combines TRBV27 with TRBJ2-3; TRBD2 matches 12 bases in the middle. This clonotype originated in an adult with an advanced solid tumor such as melanoma, head and neck, liver or kidney cancer. The sequenced sample was CD4+ or CD8+ T cells sorted from blood, obtained in a trial of the OX40 agonist ivuxolimab. The DNA is as follows: TGTGCCAGCAGTTGGACTAGCGGGACAGTCACAGATACGCAGTATTTT. This yields the protein CASSWTSGTVTDTQYF.